This T cell receptor (beta chain) was captured by sequencing in a study of T cells in Graves' hyperthyroidism and ophthalmopathy. Study-level findings and limits: Model-based prediction identified ophthalmopathy a median about 6.8 months prior to its onset.

RNA transcripts served as the template for amplifying TCR beta CDR3 regions. During a first-round RT-PCR of the TCR CDR3, the HTBI primer set was used. TCRdb analysed the multiplex PCR reads with MiXCR anew, one entry per CDR3 protein. The repertoire holds around 280,000 distinct CDR3 sequences, about an eighth seen once, with 7.8% in the top ten. This clonotype was counted many times. Its antigen remains unknown. The V and J ends lost 3 bases and 1 base respectively, with 10 bases between them. Germline lookup yields CDR1 DFQATT and CDR2 SNEGSKA (reference sequence). The CDR3 extends over 13 amino acids.

The chain has TRBV20-1 and TRBJ2-7; the D gene is possibly TRBD2 (6 bases). Input material: blood. The sequence derives from a woman in her twenties or thirties with Graves' hyperthyroidism that later progressed to Graves' ophthalmopathy. In nucleotides, the CDR3 is TGCAGTGCTAGTAACGGAGGGTCCTACGAGCAGTACTTC. Its translation: CSASNGGSYEQYF.